One sample yielded the 28 T cell receptor beta chains listed below, sequenced in a study of STAT3 mutations in large granular lymphocyte leukemia. These TCRs' antigens remain unknown. Overall study results and limits: Every T-cell large granular lymphocyte leukemia patient had at least one immunodominant TCR beta clonotype.

The data were produced by immunoSEQ multiplex PCR, yet TCRdb's version contains in-frame clones alone and is incomplete. The sample has 7,000 to 9,500 clones, around 74% seen once. Sequencing input: peripheral blood mononuclear cells. Receptors were obtained from a woman aged 40-49 years with T-cell large granular lymphocyte leukemia. Some clones in this sample may be carry-over from other donors' samples.

V is TRBV13 and J is TRBJ2-7, with 11 bases matching TRBD1. This CDR3 comprises 14 residues. Unmatched junction bases numbered 3, after V lost 5 bases and J lost 3 bases. Germline V gene lookup returns CDR1 PRHDT and CDR2 FYEKMQ (reference sequence). In nucleotides, the CDR3 is TGTGCCAGCAGCCCCGGGACAGGGGGCTACGAGCAGTACTTC. Residues: CASSPGTGGYEQYF.

The CDR3 reads CASSQDRQAPGYEQYF. The DNA for the CDR3 is TGCGCCAGCAGCCAAGATCGGCAGGCTCCCGGCTACGAGCAGTACTTC. This chain links TRBV4-3 with TRBJ2-7; D not certain. Germline lookup yields CDR1 LGHNA and CDR2 YSLEER. The CDR3 consists of 16 residues. Trimming removed 0 bases at V and 3 bases at J, with 15 bases between.

The chain employs TRBV10-3 and TRBJ2-7; D might be TRBD2 (6 bases). Trimming cost V 6 bases and J 0 bases, with 24 bases left between them. The CDR3 has 18 residues. Germline CDR1 is ENHRY and CDR2 is SYGVKD. The CDR3 reads CAISPAEGARGDSYEQYF. The CDR3 nucleotides read TGTGCCATCAGCCCCGCAGAAGGGGCGCGCGGGGACTCCTACGAGCAGTACTTC.

This chain connects TRBV29-1 to TRBJ2-3, with D tentatively TRBD2 (7 bases). Germline assignment: CDR1 SQVTM and CDR2 ANQGSEA. This CDR3 has 14 amino acids. The V gene lost 5 bases and the J gene lost 2 bases, with 14 bases spanning the gap. The CDR3: CSVTYGGLTDTQYF. The CDR3 DNA reads as TGCAGCGTTACCTACGGGGGGCTCACAGATACGCAGTATTTT.

The chain is built from TRBV18 and TRBJ1-2; D perhaps matches TRBD1 (6 bases). The CDR3 totals 14 residues. Germline V gene data show CDR1 as KGHSH and CDR2 as LQKENI. Trimming removed 2 bases at V and 6 bases at J, with 13 bases between. CDR3 nucleotides: TGTGCCAGCTCACCATGGGGGGGCGAGGATGGCTACACCTTC. Its translation: CASSPWGGEDGYTF.

This chain links TRBV14 with TRBJ2-5; D is uncertain. CDR3 length equals 16 residues. V gave up 2 bases and J gave up 0 bases, with 13 bases separating them. Germline CDR1 is SGHDN and CDR2 is FVKESK. CDR3 nucleotide sequence: TGTGCCAGCAGCCAACCCGACTTCCCGTACCAAGAGACCCAGTACTTC. Translating it yields CASSQPDFPYQETQYF.

The V and J genes are TRBV7-9 and TRBJ2-7, with 7 nucleotides matching TRBD1. The CDR3 is 15 residues long. Trimming took 4 bases from V and 2 from J; bases not matched to a gene: 8. The germline gives CDR1 SEHNR, CDR2 FQNEAQ (reference sequence). Written as DNA, the CDR3 is TGTGCCAGCAGCTACGGACAGGAGTACACCTACGAGCAGTACTTC. It yields the protein CASSYGQEYTYEQYF. Using reference TRBV7-9 and TRBJ2-7 for the parts outside the CDR3, the full variable domain is DTGVSQNPRHKITKRGQNVTFRCDPISEHNRLYWYRQTLGQGPEFLTYFQNEAQLEKSRLLSDRFSAERPKGSFSTLEIQRTEQGDSAMYLCASSYGQEYTYEQYFGPGTRLTVT.

The rearrangement links TRBV18 to TRBJ2-7; 16 bases agree with TRBD2. Germline-derived CDR1 and CDR2 are KGHSH and LQKENI. The CDR3 runs to 19 residues. Trimming cost V 2 bases and J 4 bases; bases outside gene matches: 11. The CDR3 region has the DNA TGTGCCAGCTCACCAAACCCTCCGGGACTAGCGGGGGGGCGGTACGAGCAGTACTTC. This gives the protein CASSPNPPGLAGGRYEQYF.

The CDR3 region is CASSLSLRGPLEQYF. The CDR3 nucleotides read TGCGCCAGCAGCCTGTCCTTACGGGGGCCACTCGAGCAGTACTTC. V gene TRBV5-1 combines with J gene TRBJ2-7; either TRBD1 or TRBD2 may supply D (6 bases each). V lost 4 bases to trimming and J lost 6 bases, with 20 bases between them. The CDR3 has 15 residues. Germline values: CDR1 SGHRS, CDR2 YFSETQ.

There are a few counts of this clone. The chain links TRBV6-5 to TRBJ2-7, with D possibly matching TRBD1 (5 bases). The CDR3 is made up of 13 amino acids. Germline V gives CDR1 MNHEY, CDR2 SVGAGI. V was clipped by 5 bases and J by 5 bases, with 13 bases between them. The CDR3 region has the DNA TGTGCCAGCAGTCACGGGTGGGGCGACGAGCAGTACTTC. Translated, it gives CASSHGWGDEQYF.

The rearrangement links TRBV25-1 to TRBJ2-2; perhaps D is TRBD1 or TRBD2 (5 bases each). V lost 2 bases, J lost 3 bases, and 10 bases lay in between. CDR3 size: 15 residues. Germline lookup yields CDR1 MGHDK and CDR2 SYGVNS. The CDR3 loop reads CASSEGGRDTGELFF. CDR3 DNA: TGTGCCAGCAGTGAAGGGGGAAGGGACACCGGGGAGCTGTTTTTT.

The rearrangement links TRBV7-9 to TRBJ1-5, with D unresolved. The CDR3 covers 15 residues. Germline values: CDR1 SEHNR, CDR2 FQNEAQ (reference sequence). V shed 0 bases and J shed 3 bases, with 9 bases lying between them. The CDR3, as DNA: TGTGCCAGCAGCTTAGCGATGGGAGACAATCAGCCCCAGCATTTT. It codes for CASSLAMGDNQPQHF.

Regarding this clone: Distinct nucleotide sequences in the sample also encode this CDR3. V is TRBV18 and J is TRBJ1-5, with D uncertain. The CDR3 runs to 13 residues. Germline values: CDR1 KGHSH, CDR2 LQKENI. Between the trimmed V and J ends, which lost 2 bases and 5 bases, there was a span of 7 bases. CDR3 sequence (DNA): TGTGCCAGCTCACCAGGGAGGGATCAGCCCCAGCATTTT. Translation: CASSPGRDQPQHF.

The rearrangement links TRBV5-1 to TRBJ1-2; 7 bases map to TRBD1. There are 15 residues in the CDR3. CDR1 is SGHRS, CDR2 YFSETQ, per germline. With V trimmed by 5 bases and J by 4 bases, 11 bases remained unmatched. DNA of the CDR3: TGCGCCAGCAGTTCCGCCGGGACAGAAAGCTATGGCTACACCTTC. Translated, it gives CASSSAGTESYGYTF.

This clone was detected only once. CDR3 bases: TGTGCCAGCAGCTTATTGGAAGGGGCCCTATACGAGCAGTACTTC. This codes for CASSLLEGALYEQYF. The chain has TRBV7-9 and TRBJ2-7; TRBD1 might be the D (5 bases). V dropped 2 bases and J dropped 4 bases, with 15 bases sitting between them. The V gene's germline CDR1 is SEHNR and CDR2 FQNEAQ (reference sequence). This CDR3 region has 15 residues.

The V call is TRBV30, the J call TRBJ1-5, with 7 nucleotides matching TRBD1. V was clipped by 0 bases and J by 6 bases; unmatched bases: 8. CDR1 GTSNPN and CDR2 SVGIG come from the germline V gene (reference sequence). The CDR3 covers 15 residues. CDR3 nucleotide sequence: TGTGCCTGGAGTGTAGGAGGCAGGGGGGGTCAGCCCCAGCATTTT. Its protein product is CAWSVGGRGGQPQHF.

J is TRBJ2-1 and V is TRBV13, with a possible D match to TRBD2 (5 bases). CDR3 length: 14 amino acids. The V gene's germline CDR1 is PRHDT and CDR2 FYEKMQ (reference sequence). Trimming stripped 1 base from V and 4 bases from J, with 8 bases between. CDR3 nucleotide sequence: TGTGCCAGCAGCTTAGACGGGAAATACAATGAGCAGTTCTTC. Translating gives CASSLDGKYNEQFF.

This clone ranks as medium-sized. This chain uses TRBV4-3 with TRBJ1-6; D not resolved. The CDR3 loop spans 15 amino acids. Germline CDR1 is LGHNA and CDR2 is YSLEER. The V end was cut by 7 bases, the J end by 9 bases, with 19 bases between. In nucleotides, the CDR3 is TGCGCCAGCACCTCAGAGGCGGCAGTAGGTTCACCCCTCCACTTT. This translates into CASTSEAAVGSPLHF.

V gene TRBV4-1 combines with J gene TRBJ1-2, with 11 nucleotides matching TRBD1. Germline-derived CDR1 and CDR2 are MGHRA and YSYEKL. CDR3 length equals 15 residues. J lost 4 bases, V lost 4 bases, and 5 bases had no gene match. Written as DNA, the CDR3 is TGCGCCAGCAGCCGCCGGGACAGGGGGGGCTATGGCTACACCTTC. This translates into CASSRRDRGGYGYTF.

This clone was counted once. The chain employs TRBV30 and TRBJ1-1; 7 positions agree with TRBD1. The CDR3 covers 10 residues. Germline V gene data show CDR1 as GTSNPN and CDR2 as SVGIG (reference sequence). Trimming at V came to 6 bases and at J to 8 bases, leaving 3 bases not matched to a gene. CDR3 residues: CACHRGEAFF. The CDR3 nucleotides read TGTGCCTGCCACAGGGGAGAAGCTTTCTTT.

The chain combines TRBV25-1 with TRBJ2-1, with D perhaps TRBD1 or TRBD2 (5 bases each). This CDR3 has 14 residues. V gave up 6 bases and J gave up 3 bases, with 12 bases separating them. Germline CDR1 and CDR2: MGHDK and SYGVNS. The CDR3 DNA follows: TGTGCCAGCAGACGGGGCGGATTCTACAATGAGCAGTTCTTC. Its translation: CASRRGGFYNEQFF.

The chain uses TRBV7-8 and TRBJ1-1; TRBD1 agrees at 8 bases. Germline CDR1 is SGHVS and CDR2 is FQNEAQ. The CDR3 is 15 amino acids. J lost 5 bases, V lost 5 bases, and 10 bases had no gene match. CDR3 residues: CASSSATGGGTEAFF. The CDR3 nucleotides are TGTGCCAGCAGCAGCGCTACAGGGGGGGGGACTGAAGCTTTCTTT. Filled out from reference TRBV7-8 and TRBJ1-1, the complete variable domain reads GAGVSQSPRYKVAKRGQDVALRCDPISGHVSLFWYQQALGQGPEFLTYFQNEAQLDKSGLPSDRFFAERPEGSVSTLKIQRTQQEDSAVYLCASSSATGGGTEAFFGQGTRLTVV.

This chain connects TRBV28 to TRBJ1-5; D possibly corresponds to TRBD1 (6 bases). Germline V gene lookup returns CDR1 MDHEN and CDR2 SYDVKM. The CDR3 totals 15 residues. The V gene lost 2 bases and the J gene lost 5 bases, with 13 bases spanning the gap. The CDR3 spells CASSLVNRADQPQHF. In DNA, the CDR3 is TGTGCCAGCAGTTTAGTTAACAGGGCGGATCAGCCCCAGCATTTT.

The chain joins TRBV30 to TRBJ1-1; D perhaps matches TRBD1 (6 bases). Trimming cost V 2 bases and J 4 bases, with 17 bases left between them. The germline gives CDR1 GTSNPN, CDR2 SVGIG (reference sequence). This CDR3 is 15 amino acids long. CDR3 bases: TGTGCCTGGAGTCACAGGGCCGTGGGGGGCACTGAAGCTTTCTTT. Translated: CAWSHRAVGGTEAFF. The whole variable domain, remainder taken from reference TRBV30 and TRBJ1-1, is SQTIHQWPATLVQPVGSPLSLECTVEGTSNPNLYWYRQAAGRGLQLLFYSVGIGQISSEVPQNLSASRPQDRQFILSSKKLLLSDSGFYLCAWSHRAVGGTEAFFGQGTRLTVV.

The chain recombines TRBV18 with TRBJ2-7; TRBD1 matches at 7 bases. V gave up 3 bases and J gave up 5 bases; unmatched junction bases: 7. The germline CDR1 and CDR2 sequences are KGHSH and LQKENI. This CDR3 region has 14 residues. CDR3 nucleotides: TGTGCCAGCTCACCTTCAGGGGGTTTAAACGAGCAGTACTTC. Its protein product is CASSPSGGLNEQYF.

This clone was observed a handful of times. The chain combines TRBV6-5 with TRBJ1-2, with 7 bases lining up with TRBD1. CDR3 length equals 13 residues. With 6 bases clipped from V and 6 bases from J, the junction kept 7 bases outside the gene matches. Germline V gives CDR1 MNHEY, CDR2 SVGAGI. CDR3: CASSDREGDGYTF. CDR3 DNA: TGTGCCAGCAGCGACAGGGAAGGGGATGGCTACACCTTC.

This chain links TRBV9 with TRBJ1-1; the D gene is possibly TRBD1 (6 bases). V was trimmed by 4 bases and J by 10 bases, leaving 17 bases between them. Germline V gene data show CDR1 as SGDLS and CDR2 as YYNGEE. The CDR3 is 13 amino acids. Here the CDR3 DNA reads TGTGCCAGCAGCTCCTGGGGGGGGGCCATAGCTTTCTTT. The encoded protein is CASSSWGGAIAFF. Full variable domain (rest looked up from reference TRBV9 and TRBJ1-1): DSGVTQTPKHLITATGQRVTLRCSPRSGDLSVYWYQQSLDQGLQFLIQYYNGEERAKGNILERFSAQQFPDLHSELNLSSLELGDSALYFCASSSWGGAIAFFGQGTRLTVV.

This clone came up a few times. This chain links TRBV15 with TRBJ1-1; no clear D. The CDR3 contains 15 residues. Trimming shortened V by 1 base and J by 2 bases, and 11 bases separated the two germline ends. CDR1 LNHNV and CDR2 YYDKDF come from the germline V gene (reference sequence). The DNA for the CDR3 is TGTGCCACCAGCAGAGTCTCCCGAGGAAACACTGAAGCTTTCTTT. This codes for CATSRVSRGNTEAFF.